The text below deals with one TCR beta chain. This clone was observed a handful of times. Its recognized antigen is unknown. No much larger clone is present one base from it, and per-base qualities are unavailable. TCRbeta CDR3 regions were amplified from genomic DNA using the immunoSEQ Assay, a bias-controlled multiplex PCR. In the original analysis: The number of nucleated cells in each sample was estimated by amplification of reference gene primers within the assay. To quantify the absolute abundance of each unique TCRbeta CDR3 rearrangement, sequence reads were collapsed and filtered. For each sample, productive Simpson clonality was calculated by taking the square root of Simpson's diversity index across productive rearrangements. Sourced from immuneACCESS, this table was stored by TCRdb with only in-frame sequences that have V and J called. A share of the clones is absent; for the studies checked, an unresolved V gene accounts for under half, and the remainder has no known explanation. V, J and clone size were drawn from that table, and D and trimming were deduced from the DNA. For this sample the table gives 150,000 to 200,000 clones, of which roughly 85% were detected only once. Clones ranked in the top ten supply 8.2% of the sample.

These data come from a study of blood T cell repertoires in COVID-19 (dated by TCRdb to the early 2020s). In terms of the full investigation: The collaborator samples originated in the United States, Italy and Spain and spanned the acute and convalescent phases of COVID-19. Sample metadata almost always included a de-identified subject ID, COVID-19 status, age in years and sex. The repertoires were released in a freely available public database intended as a resource for research on the immune response to SARS-CoV-2. Deeply sampled blood TCRbeta repertoires from subjects exposed to, actively infected with, or recovered from COVID-19 were included in the dataset. Samples came from the ongoing ImmuneRACE study (first 160 participants) plus 1,254 subjects from 6 global collaborators. Where available, HLA class I and class II types were obtained from metadata supplied by the sample provider rather than from assay-based typing. The prospective study material was composed of cDNA or gDNA derived from T cells, B-cell-depleted T cells, or PBMCs.

Reading from cysteine to phenylalanine, the CDR3 counts 15 amino acids. CDR3 DNA is the only sequence kept; it has 45 bases, read in frame from the first base. The germline V gene (reference sequence) yields GTSNPN for CDR1 and SVGIG for CDR2. Trimming takes 4 bases off V and 4 bases off J; junction bases not matched to a gene: 11. Whole blood was collected in K2EDTA tubes by collaborating institutions according to the institutions' own protocols. For TCRbeta analysis, collaborators shipped samples in one of three forms: frozen whole blood, isolated PBMCs, or DNA extracted from either of those sample types. Study-level results and caveats: How much clinical and demographic metadata was included differed by source and by participant, and the metadata was provided uncurated.

The sequence is built from TRBV30 and TRBJ1-2, and TRBD1 matches 8 of the central bases. The material sequenced was peripheral blood. The sequence came from a woman aged 60 to 75 with acute or convalescent COVID-19. This receptor carries the CDR3 CAWIGRQGTGYGYTF. At the DNA level, the sequence is TGTGCCTGGATAGGGCGACAGGGGACGGGCTATGGCTACACCTTC.